A single sample is the source of the 14 T cell receptor beta chains below, sequenced in a study of identical twins (dated by TCRdb to the mid-2010s). Libraries were constructed by 5' RACE. Sequenced using an Illumina HiSeq 2000. TCRdb's own reprocessing of the public reads used fastp at Q25 and MiXCR and kept productive beta chains. Identical CDR3 protein sequences are pooled into one entry, listed with their most common genes and DNA. Recorded for this sample are 400,000 to 550,000 distinct CDR3 sequences; 20% to 25% of them occurred a single time. The ten largest clones add up to around 3% of the sample. These data are also associated with another study on T cells expressing NK-cell markers.

Sequencing was performed on CD4+ T cells sorted from blood. These receptors were collected from a woman between 18 and 30 years old in good health.

This clonotype was seen only a few times. One junction end disagrees with the germline gene, perhaps due to a read error. The rearrangement uses TRBV5-4 and TRBJ2-1, with 7 bases aligning to TRBD1. CDR1 is SGHNT and CDR2 is YYREEE in the germline V gene (reference sequence). This CDR3 has 15 amino acids. CDR3 protein: CASSLGTGSNNEQFF. CDR3 coding DNA: TGTGCCAGCAGCTTGGGGACAGGCTCCAACAATGAGCAGTTCTTC.

The V and J genes are TRBV20-1 and TRBJ2-7, with D tentatively TRBD1 or TRBD2 (5 bases each). This CDR3 spans 14 amino acids. V was trimmed by 4 bases and J by 0 bases, leaving 13 bases between them. Germline V gene data show CDR1 as DFQATT and CDR2 as SNEGSKA (reference sequence). CDR3 sequence: CSATGTQNSYEQYF. In nucleotides, the CDR3 is TGCAGTGCTACCGGGACCCAGAACTCCTACGAGCAGTACTTC.

This clonotype was observed a handful of times. The chain joins TRBV7-2 to TRBJ2-7; 9 bases agree with TRBD1. V lost 5 bases and J lost 3; bases outside the gene matches: 5. The CDR3 length is 14 residues. CDR1 and CDR2 from the germline V gene are SGHTA and FQGNSA. The CDR3 is CASSPTGQGYEQYF. CDR3 nucleotides: TGTGCCAGCAGCCCAACGGGACAGGGCTACGAGCAGTACTTC.

Written as DNA, the CDR3 is TGTGCCACCAGCAGAGATGGCCAGCTGGGGGCCTACGAGCAGTACTTC. The encoded protein is CATSRDGQLGAYEQYF. V usage is TRBV15 and J usage is TRBJ2-7; D tentatively reads TRBD1 or TRBD2 (5 bases each). The CDR3 consists of 16 residues. The germline V and J ends were trimmed by 0 bases and 2 bases, with 14 bases remaining between them. Per the germline V gene, CDR1 is LNHNV and CDR2 is YYDKDF (reference sequence).

This clonotype was detected a few times. V gene TRBV18 combines with J gene TRBJ2-1; D tentatively fits TRBD1 or TRBD2 (5 bases each). Trimming took 5 bases from V and 2 from J, leaving 16 bases between them. The V gene's germline CDR1 is KGHSH and CDR2 LQKENI. The CDR3 extends over 16 amino acids. This CDR3 reads CASSGGIRGPYNEQFF. In DNA form, the CDR3 reads TGTGCCAGCTCAGGGGGTATAAGAGGGCCCTACAATGAGCAGTTCTTC.

This clonotype was found a few times. The chain combines TRBV20-1 with TRBJ1-4; 7 bases are a match to TRBD1. Germline loops: CDR1 DFQATT, CDR2 SNEGSKA (reference sequence). This CDR3 comprises 14 residues. The trim removed 6 bases at V and 2 bases at J, leaving 6 bases unmatched. The CDR3 here is CSAKQGQTNEKLFF. The CDR3 DNA is TGCAGTGCCAAACAGGGACAGACTAATGAAAAACTGTTTTTT.

J is TRBJ2-5 and V is TRBV7-9, with D hard to call. This CDR3 contains 15 residues. Germline CDR1 and CDR2: SEHNR and FQNEAQ (reference sequence). Trimming cost V 2 bases and J 4 bases, with 14 bases left between them. CDR3 sequence (DNA): TGTGCCAGCAGCTTAATCCCAGCTGCGATAGAGACCCAGTACTTC. This encodes CASSLIPAAIETQYF. The full variable domain, its missing parts supplied by reference TRBV7-9 and TRBJ2-5, is DTGVSQNPRHKITKRGQNVTFRCDPISEHNRLYWYRQTLGQGPEFLTYFQNEAQLEKSRLLSDRFSAERPKGSFSTLEIQRTEQGDSAMYLCASSLIPAAIETQYFGPGTRLLVL.

The rearrangement uses TRBV18 and TRBJ1-1; D may be TRBD1 (6 bases). The CDR3 has 14 residues. Germline assignment: CDR1 KGHSH and CDR2 LQKENI. With 2 bases removed from V and 2 bases from J, the gap between germline ends came to 9 bases. The DNA for the CDR3 is TGTGCCAGCTCACCAATGGGGGCCAACACTGAAGCTTTCTTT. Its translation: CASSPMGANTEAFF.

The chain joins TRBV12-3 or TRBV12-4 to TRBJ1-1; D perhaps matches TRBD1 (5 bases). The CDR3 loop spans 15 amino acids. V gave up 4 bases and J gave up 0 bases, with 12 bases separating them. This CDR3 reads CASSSPGQLNTEAFF. CDR3 DNA sequence: TGTGCCAGCAGTTCACCCGGACAATTGAACACTGAAGCTTTCTTT.

This clonotype was seen a handful of times. The chain combines TRBV2 with TRBJ1-5; D unresolved. V shed 2 bases and J shed 5 bases, with 10 bases lying between them. The CDR3 sequence is 14 residues long. Per germline, CDR1 SNHLY and CDR2 FYNNEI. The CDR3 region is CASSERTDYQPQHF. In DNA form, the CDR3 reads TGTGCCAGCAGTGAACGAACAGATTATCAGCCCCAGCATTTT.

V is TRBV20-1 and J is TRBJ1-2; D not resolved. V gave up 1 base and J gave up 8 bases, with 14 bases separating them. Germline CDR1 is DFQATT and CDR2 is SNEGSKA (reference sequence). The CDR3 sequence is 13 residues long. The CDR3 is CSARGSSHEGYTF. The CDR3, as DNA: TGCAGTGCTAGAGGCAGCTCACATGAAGGCTACACCTTC.

This clonotype has only a few counts. This rearrangement joins TRBV15 to TRBJ2-2; D is unclear. Germline CDR1 reads LNHNV; CDR2 reads YYDKDF (reference sequence). The CDR3 contains 14 residues. V gave up 5 bases and J gave up 1 base, with 8 bases separating them. The DNA of the CDR3 is TGTGCCACCAGCTTTACTGAGAACACCGGGGAGCTGTTTTTT. Encoded protein: CATSFTENTGELFF.

CDR3 DNA: TGCGCCAGCAGCGCCCTTAGCGGACCATCCTACAATGAGCAGTTCTTC. Amino acids: CASSALSGPSYNEQFF. The gene calls are TRBV5-1 and TRBJ2-1; a weak D match, TRBD2 (6 bases). Trimming left V 4 bases short and J 1 base short, with 15 bases between. This CDR3 is built from 16 residues. The germline gives CDR1 SGHRS, CDR2 YFSETQ.

This clonotype was observed many times. This sequence joins TRBV2 and TRBJ2-5; either TRBD1 or TRBD2 may fit D (5 bases each). CDR3 size: 11 residues. The germline V gene encodes CDR1 SNHLY and CDR2 FYNNEI. Trimming pared 4 bases from V and 5 bases from J, leaving 5 bases between. The CDR3 DNA reads TGTGCCAGCAGTGGGGGGGAGACCCAGTACTTC. It specifies CASSGGETQYF.